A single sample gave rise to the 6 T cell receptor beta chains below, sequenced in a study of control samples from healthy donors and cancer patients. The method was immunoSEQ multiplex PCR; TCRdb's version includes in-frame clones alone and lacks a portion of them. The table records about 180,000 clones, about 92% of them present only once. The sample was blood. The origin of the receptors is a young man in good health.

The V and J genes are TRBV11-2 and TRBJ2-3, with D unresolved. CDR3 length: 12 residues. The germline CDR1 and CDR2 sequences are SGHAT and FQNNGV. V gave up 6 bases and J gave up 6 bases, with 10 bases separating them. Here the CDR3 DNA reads TGTGCCAGCAGAACCGTCGCGGATACGCAGTATTTT. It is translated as CASRTVADTQYF.

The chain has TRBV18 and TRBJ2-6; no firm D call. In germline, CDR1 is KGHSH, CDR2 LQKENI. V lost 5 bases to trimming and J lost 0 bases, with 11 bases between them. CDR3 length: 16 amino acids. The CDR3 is CASSTMIVSGANVLTF. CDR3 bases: TGTGCCAGCTCAACAATGATCGTCTCTGGGGCCAACGTCCTGACTTTC.

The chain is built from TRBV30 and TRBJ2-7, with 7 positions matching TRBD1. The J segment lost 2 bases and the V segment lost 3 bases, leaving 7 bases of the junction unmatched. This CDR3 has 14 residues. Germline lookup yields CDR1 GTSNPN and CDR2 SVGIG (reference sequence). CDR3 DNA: TGTGCCTGGAGGTTGACAGGGTCTACCTACGAGCAGTACTTC. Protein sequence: CAWRLTGSTYEQYF. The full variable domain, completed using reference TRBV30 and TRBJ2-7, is SQTIHQWPATLVQPVGSPLSLECTVEGTSNPNLYWYRQAAGRGLQLLFYSVGIGQISSEVPQNLSASRPQDRQFILSSKKLLLSDSGFYLCAWRLTGSTYEQYFGPGTRLTVT.

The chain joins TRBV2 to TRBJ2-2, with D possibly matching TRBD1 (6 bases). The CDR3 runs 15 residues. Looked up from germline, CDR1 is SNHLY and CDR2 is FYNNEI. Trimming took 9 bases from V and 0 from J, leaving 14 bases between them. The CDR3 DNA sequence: TGTGCCAGTTTCCCCGACAGGCCGAACACCGGGGAGCTGTTTTTT. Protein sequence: CASFPDRPNTGELFF.

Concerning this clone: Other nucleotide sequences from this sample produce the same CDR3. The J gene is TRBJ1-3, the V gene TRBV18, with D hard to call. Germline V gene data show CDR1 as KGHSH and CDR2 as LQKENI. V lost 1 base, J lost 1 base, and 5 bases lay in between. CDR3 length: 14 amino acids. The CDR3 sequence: CASSPRGSGNTIYF. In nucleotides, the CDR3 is TGTGCCAGCTCACCACGGGGATCTGGAAACACCATATATTTT.

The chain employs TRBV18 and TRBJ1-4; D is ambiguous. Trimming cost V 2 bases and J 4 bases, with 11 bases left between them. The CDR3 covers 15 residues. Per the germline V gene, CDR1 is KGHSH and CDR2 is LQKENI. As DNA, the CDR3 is TGTGCCAGCTCACCATGGGCAGCCTATAATGAAAAACTGTTTTTT. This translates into CASSPWAAYNEKLFF.